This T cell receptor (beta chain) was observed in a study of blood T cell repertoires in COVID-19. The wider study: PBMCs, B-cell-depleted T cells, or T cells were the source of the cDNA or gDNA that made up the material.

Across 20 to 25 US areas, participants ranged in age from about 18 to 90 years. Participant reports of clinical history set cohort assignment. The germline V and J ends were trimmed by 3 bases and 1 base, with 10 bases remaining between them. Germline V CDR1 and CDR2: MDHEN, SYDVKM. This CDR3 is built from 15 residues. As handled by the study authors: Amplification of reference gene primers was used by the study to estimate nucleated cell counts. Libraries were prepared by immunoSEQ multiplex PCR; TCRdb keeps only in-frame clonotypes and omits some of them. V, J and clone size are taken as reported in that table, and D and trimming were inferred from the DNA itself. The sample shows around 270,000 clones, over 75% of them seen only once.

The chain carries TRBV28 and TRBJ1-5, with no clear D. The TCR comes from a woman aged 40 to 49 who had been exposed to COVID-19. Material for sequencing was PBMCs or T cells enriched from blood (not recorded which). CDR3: CASSFSGLSNQPQHF. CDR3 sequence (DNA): TGTGCCAGCAGTTTTTCGGGTTTAAGCAATCAGCCCCAGCATTTT.